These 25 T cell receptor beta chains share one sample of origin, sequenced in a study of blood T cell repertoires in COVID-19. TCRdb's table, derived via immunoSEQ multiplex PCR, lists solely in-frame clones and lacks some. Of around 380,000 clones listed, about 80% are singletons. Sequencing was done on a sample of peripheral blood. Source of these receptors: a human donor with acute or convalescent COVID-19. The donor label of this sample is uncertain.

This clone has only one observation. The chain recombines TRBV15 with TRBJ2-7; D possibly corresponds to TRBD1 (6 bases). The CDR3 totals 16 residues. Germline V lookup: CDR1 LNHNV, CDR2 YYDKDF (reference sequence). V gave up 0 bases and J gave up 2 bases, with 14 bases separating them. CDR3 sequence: CATSRDLGDNPYEQYF. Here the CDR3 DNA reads TGTGCCACCAGCAGAGATTTGGGGGACAACCCCTACGAGCAGTACTTC.

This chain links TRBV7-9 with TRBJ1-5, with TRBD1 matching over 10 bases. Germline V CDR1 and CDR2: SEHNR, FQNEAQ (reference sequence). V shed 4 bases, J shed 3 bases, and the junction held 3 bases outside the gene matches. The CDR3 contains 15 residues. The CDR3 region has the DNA TGTGCCAGCAGCTCGACAGGGGGCCTCAATCAGCCCCAGCATTTT. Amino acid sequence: CASSSTGGLNQPQHF. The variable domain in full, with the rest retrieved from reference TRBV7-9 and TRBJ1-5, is DTGVSQNPRHKITKRGQNVTFRCDPISEHNRLYWYRQTLGQGPEFLTYFQNEAQLEKSRLLSDRFSAERPKGSFSTLEIQRTEQGDSAMYLCASSSTGGLNQPQHFGDGTRLSIL.

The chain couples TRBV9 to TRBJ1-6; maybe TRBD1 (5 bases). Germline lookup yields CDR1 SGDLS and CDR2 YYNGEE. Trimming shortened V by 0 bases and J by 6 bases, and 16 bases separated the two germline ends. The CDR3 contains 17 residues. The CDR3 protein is CASSVGSRDRSNSPLHF. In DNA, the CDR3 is TGTGCCAGCAGCGTAGGGTCCAGGGATCGTAGTAATTCACCCCTCCACTTT.

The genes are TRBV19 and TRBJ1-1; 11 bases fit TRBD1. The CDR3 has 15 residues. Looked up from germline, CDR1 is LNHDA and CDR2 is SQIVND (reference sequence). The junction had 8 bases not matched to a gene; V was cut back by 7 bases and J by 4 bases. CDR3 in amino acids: CASTMTGTGGTEAFF. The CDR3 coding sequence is TGTGCCAGTACTATGACCGGGACAGGGGGCACTGAAGCTTTCTTT.

CDR3 nucleotide sequence: TGTGCCAGCAGTCAACAGGGGAGGGAGCAGTACTTC. Protein product: CASSQQGREQYF. The genes are TRBV2 and TRBJ2-7; D is perhaps TRBD1 (7 bases). This CDR3 spans 12 amino acids. V was pared by 5 bases and J by 7 bases, with 12 bases between. Germline V CDR1 and CDR2: SNHLY, FYNNEI.

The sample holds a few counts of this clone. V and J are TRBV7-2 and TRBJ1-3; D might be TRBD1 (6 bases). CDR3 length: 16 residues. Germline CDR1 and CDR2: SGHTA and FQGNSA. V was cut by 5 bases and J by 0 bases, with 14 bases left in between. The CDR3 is CASSTRQAYSGNTIYF. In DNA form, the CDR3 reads TGTGCCAGCAGCACCCGACAGGCTTACTCTGGAAACACCATATATTTT. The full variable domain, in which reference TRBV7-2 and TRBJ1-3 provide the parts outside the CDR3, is GAGVSQSPSNKVTEKGKDVELRCDPISGHTALYWYRQSLGQGLEFLIYFQGNSAPDKSGLPSDRFSAERTGGSVSTLTIQRTQQEDSAVYLCASSTRQAYSGNTIYFGEGSWLTVV.

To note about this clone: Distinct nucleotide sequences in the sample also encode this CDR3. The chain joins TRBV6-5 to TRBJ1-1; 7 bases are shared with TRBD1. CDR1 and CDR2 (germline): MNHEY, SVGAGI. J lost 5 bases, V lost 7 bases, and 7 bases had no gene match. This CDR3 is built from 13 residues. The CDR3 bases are TGTGCCAGCAAACCGACAGGGAGGACTGAAGCTTTCTTT. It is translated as CASKPTGRTEAFF.

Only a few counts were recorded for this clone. The DNA for the CDR3 is TGCAGTGCTAGTGTAGGGACAGCGTCCTCTGGAAACACCATATATTTT. Protein: CSASVGTASSGNTIYF. V and J are TRBV20-1 and TRBJ1-3; 7 bases line up with TRBD1. The CDR3 contains 16 residues. The germline gives CDR1 DFQATT, CDR2 SNEGSKA (reference sequence). J was trimmed by 0 bases and V by 3 bases; bases with no gene match: 8.

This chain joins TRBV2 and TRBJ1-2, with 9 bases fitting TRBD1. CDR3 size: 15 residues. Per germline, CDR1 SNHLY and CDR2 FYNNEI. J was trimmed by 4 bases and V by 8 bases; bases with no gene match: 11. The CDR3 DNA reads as TGTGCCAGCTCACCTACAGGGGGCTTTAGCTATGGCTACACCTTC. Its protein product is CASSPTGGFSYGYTF.

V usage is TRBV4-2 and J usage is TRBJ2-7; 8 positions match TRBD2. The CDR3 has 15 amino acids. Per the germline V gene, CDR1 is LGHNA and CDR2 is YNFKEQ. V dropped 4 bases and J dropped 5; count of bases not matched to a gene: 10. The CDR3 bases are TGTGCCAGCAGCCCGCAGAGCGGGAGATCAAACGAGCAGTACTTC. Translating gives CASSPQSGRSNEQYF.

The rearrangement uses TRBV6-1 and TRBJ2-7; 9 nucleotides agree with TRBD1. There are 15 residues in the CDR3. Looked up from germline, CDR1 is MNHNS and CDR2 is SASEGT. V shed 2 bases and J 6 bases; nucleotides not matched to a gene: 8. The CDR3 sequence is CASSESRTGVGEQYF. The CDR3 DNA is TGTGCCAGCAGTGAATCCCGGACAGGGGTAGGCGAGCAGTACTTC.

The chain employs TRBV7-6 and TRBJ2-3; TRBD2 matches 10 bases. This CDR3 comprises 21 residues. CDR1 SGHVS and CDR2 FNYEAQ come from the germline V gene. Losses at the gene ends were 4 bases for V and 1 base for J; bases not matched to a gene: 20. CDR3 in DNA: TGTGCCAGCAGCTCGTCAACACCTCCTAGCGGGAGTCGTCTCCGCACAGATACGCAGTATTTT. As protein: CASSSSTPPSGSRLRTDTQYF.

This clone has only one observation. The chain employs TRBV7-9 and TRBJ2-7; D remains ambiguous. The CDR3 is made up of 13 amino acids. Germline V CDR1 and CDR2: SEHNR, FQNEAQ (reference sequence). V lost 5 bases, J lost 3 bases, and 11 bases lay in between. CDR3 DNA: TGTGCCAGCAGCCCGGGTCCATACTACGAGCAGTACTTC. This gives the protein CASSPGPYYEQYF.

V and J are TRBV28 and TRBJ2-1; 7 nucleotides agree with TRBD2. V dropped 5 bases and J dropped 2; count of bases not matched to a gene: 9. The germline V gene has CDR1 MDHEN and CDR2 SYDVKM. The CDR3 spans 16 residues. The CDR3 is CASSPLADKTYNEQFF. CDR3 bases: TGTGCCAGCAGTCCGCTAGCGGACAAAACCTACAATGAGCAGTTCTTC.

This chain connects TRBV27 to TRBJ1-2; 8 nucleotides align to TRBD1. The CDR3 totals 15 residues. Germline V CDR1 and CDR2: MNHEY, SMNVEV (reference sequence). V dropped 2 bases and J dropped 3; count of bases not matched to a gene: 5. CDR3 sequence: CASSLDRGPDYGYTF. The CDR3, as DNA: TGTGCCAGCAGTTTAGACAGGGGACCCGACTATGGCTACACCTTC.

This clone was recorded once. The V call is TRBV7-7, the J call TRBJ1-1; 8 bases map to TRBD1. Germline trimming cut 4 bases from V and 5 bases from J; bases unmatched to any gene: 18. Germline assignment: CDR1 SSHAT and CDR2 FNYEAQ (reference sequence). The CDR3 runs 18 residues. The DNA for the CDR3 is TGTGCCAGCAGCTGGAAATTCAGGGGGCGGTTGTTTCTGACTGAAGCTTTCTTT. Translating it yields CASSWKFRGRLFLTEAFF.

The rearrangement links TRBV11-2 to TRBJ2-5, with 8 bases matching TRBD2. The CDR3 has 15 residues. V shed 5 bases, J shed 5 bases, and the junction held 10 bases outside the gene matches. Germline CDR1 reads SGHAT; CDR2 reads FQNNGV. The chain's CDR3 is CASSRGAGGAETQYF. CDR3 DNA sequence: TGTGCCAGCAGCCGTGGGGCGGGGGGAGCGGAGACCCAGTACTTC.

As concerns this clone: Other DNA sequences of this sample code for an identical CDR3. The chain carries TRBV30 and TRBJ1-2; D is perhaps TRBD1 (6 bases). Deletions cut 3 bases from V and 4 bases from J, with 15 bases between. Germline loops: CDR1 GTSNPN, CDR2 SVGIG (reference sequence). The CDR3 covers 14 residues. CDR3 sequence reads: CAWRLGGGGYGYTF. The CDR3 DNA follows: TGTGCCTGGAGACTAGGGGGGGGTGGCTATGGCTACACCTTC.

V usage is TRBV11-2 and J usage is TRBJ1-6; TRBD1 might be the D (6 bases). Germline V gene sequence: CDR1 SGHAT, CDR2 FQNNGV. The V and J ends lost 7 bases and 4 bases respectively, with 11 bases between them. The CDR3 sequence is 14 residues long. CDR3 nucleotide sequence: TGTGCCAGCACTCTGGACAGATATAATTCACCCCTCCACTTT. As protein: CASTLDRYNSPLHF.

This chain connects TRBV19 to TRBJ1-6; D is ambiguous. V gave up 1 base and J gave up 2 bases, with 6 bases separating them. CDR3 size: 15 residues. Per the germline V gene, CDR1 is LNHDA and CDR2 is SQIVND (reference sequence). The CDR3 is CASSIGQTYNSPLHF. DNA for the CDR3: TGTGCCAGTAGTATAGGCCAGACCTATAATTCACCCCTCCACTTT.

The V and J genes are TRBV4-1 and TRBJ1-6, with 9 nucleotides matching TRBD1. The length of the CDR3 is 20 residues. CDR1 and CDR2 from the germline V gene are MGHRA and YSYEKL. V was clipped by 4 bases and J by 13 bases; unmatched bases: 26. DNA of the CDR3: TGCGCCAGCAGCCTACTCTCCGGGACAGGGAGCAATTCAAGGCAGTCCCCCCTCCACTTT. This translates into CASSLLSGTGSNSRQSPLHF.

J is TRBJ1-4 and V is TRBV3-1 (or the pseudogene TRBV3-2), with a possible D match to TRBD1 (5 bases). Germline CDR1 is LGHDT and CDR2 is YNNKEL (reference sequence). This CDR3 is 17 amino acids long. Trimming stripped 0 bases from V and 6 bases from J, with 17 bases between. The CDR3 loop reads CASSQEFQAGKDEKLFF. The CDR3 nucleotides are TGTGCCAGCAGCCAAGAATTTCAGGCAGGGAAGGATGAAAAACTGTTTTTT.

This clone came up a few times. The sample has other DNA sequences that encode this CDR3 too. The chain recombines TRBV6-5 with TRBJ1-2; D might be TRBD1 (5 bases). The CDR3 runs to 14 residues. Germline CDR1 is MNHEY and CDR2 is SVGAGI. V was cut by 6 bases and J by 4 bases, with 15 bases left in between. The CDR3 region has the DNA TGTGCCAGCAGCCCACAGACGGGGGGCTATGGCTACACCTTC. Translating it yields CASSPQTGGYGYTF.

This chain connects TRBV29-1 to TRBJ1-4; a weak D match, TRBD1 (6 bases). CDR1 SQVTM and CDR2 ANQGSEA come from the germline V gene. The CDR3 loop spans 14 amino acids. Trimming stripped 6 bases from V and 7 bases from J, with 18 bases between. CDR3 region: CSVGRGEPGEKLFF. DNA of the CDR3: TGCAGCGTCGGGAGGGGGGAACCGGGTGAAAAACTGTTTTTT.

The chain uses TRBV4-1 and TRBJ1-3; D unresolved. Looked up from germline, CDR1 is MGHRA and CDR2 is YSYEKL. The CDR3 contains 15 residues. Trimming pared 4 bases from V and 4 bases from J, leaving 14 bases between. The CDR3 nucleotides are TGCGCCAGCAGCCCCTCCCGAGGCGCGGGAAACACCATATATTTT. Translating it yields CASSPSRGAGNTIYF.